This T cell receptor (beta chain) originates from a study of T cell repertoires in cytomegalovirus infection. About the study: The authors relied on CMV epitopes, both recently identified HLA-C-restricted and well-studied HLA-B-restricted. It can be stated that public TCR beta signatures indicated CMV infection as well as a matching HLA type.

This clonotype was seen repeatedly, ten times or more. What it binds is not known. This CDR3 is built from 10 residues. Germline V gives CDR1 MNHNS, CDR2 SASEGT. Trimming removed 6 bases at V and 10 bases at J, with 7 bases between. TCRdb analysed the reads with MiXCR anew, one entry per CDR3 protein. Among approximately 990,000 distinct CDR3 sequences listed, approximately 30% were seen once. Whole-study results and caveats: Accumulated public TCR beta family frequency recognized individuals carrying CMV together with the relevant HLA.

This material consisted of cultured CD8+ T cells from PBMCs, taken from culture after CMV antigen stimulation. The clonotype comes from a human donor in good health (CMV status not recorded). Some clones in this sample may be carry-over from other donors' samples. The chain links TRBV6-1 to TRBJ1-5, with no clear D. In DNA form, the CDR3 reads TGTGCCAGCAGCCGGGGACCCCAGCATTTT. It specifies CASSRGPQHF.